The 26 T cell receptor beta chains in this list originate from one sample, sequenced in a study of T-cell reconstitution after alpha-beta-depleted transplantation in children. It was with unique molecular identifiers that the TCRbeta library was prepared. Using its own MiXCR run on the PCR reads, TCRdb lists one record per CDR3 protein. This sample has about 640,000 distinct CDR3 sequences, with 10% to 15% found just once. The source was PBMCs, mostly from graft donor cells, collected 360 days after TCRalphabeta/CD19-depleted stem cell transplant. The receptors were sampled from a male patient aged 10-17 years who had a stem cell transplant for acute myeloid leukemia, so the T cells may come from the graft donor.

The gene calls are TRBV29-1 and TRBJ2-7, with TRBD1 matching 10 bases. Germline V gene lookup returns CDR1 SQVTM and CDR2 ANQGSEA. This CDR3 is 16 amino acids long. V dropped 7 bases and J dropped 3; count of bases not matched to a gene: 15. CDR3 bases: TGCAGCGACGGGACAGGGGCCCCCGGGATGTTCTACGAGCAGTACTTC. Translating gives CSDGTGAPGMFYEQYF.

This clonotype was observed a few times. The chain carries TRBV7-2 and TRBJ2-3, with 7 bases identical to TRBD2. Germline CDR1 and CDR2: SGHTA and FQGNSA. There are 16 residues in the CDR3. J lost 5 bases, V lost 3 bases, and 11 bases had no gene match. CDR3 in DNA: TGTGCCAGCAGCTTGGGGAGTGGGAGGGCCCAAGATACGCAGTATTTT. Protein sequence: CASSLGSGRAQDTQYF.

The genes are TRBV6-1 and TRBJ1-2, with D unresolved. Trimming stripped 11 bases from V and 4 bases from J, with 5 bases between. The CDR3 consists of 9 residues. Germline values: CDR1 MNHNS, CDR2 SASEGT. The CDR3 DNA follows: TGTGCCGTGATCTATGGCTACACCTTC. Protein: CAVIYGYTF.

This clonotype was detected a few times. The V call is TRBV6-1, the J call TRBJ2-1, with D uncertain. The CDR3 loop spans 17 amino acids. Germline CDR1 is MNHNS and CDR2 is SASEGT. With 6 bases removed from V and 3 bases from J, the gap between germline ends came to 21 bases. The CDR3 spells CASRRTLSLYYYNEQFF. CDR3 in DNA: TGTGCCAGCAGAAGGACCCTAAGCCTCTACTACTACAATGAGCAGTTCTTC.

The genes are TRBV12-5 and TRBJ1-2; D is uncertain. The germline gives CDR1 LGHNT, CDR2 FRNRAP. The CDR3 contains 13 residues. V was pared by 6 bases and J by 1 base, with 9 bases between. CDR3 DNA sequence: TGTGCTAGTGGCTTGACGGATAACTATGGCTACACCTTC. This translates into CASGLTDNYGYTF.

The chain combines TRBV23-1 with TRBJ1-5; the D is unclear. TRBV23-1 is designated an ORF whose function remains uncertain. The CDR3 is 14 amino acids. Deletions cut 8 bases from V and 3 bases from J, with 14 bases between. The DNA of the CDR3 is TGCGCCAGCCCACAAAGGAGGCCCAATCAGCCCCAGCATTTT. Its protein product is CASPQRRPNQPQHF.

In this sample, this clonotype turned up a few times. The genes are TRBV20-1 and TRBJ2-3; 9 bases are a match to TRBD1. Germline values: CDR1 DFQATT, CDR2 SNEGSKA (reference sequence). V was clipped by 5 bases and J by 4 bases; unmatched bases: 16. CDR3 size: 17 residues. CDR3 protein: CSAGGLTGTGFPDTQYF. CDR3 sequence (DNA): TGCAGTGCTGGTGGGTTAACCGGGACAGGGTTTCCAGATACGCAGTATTTT.

A few counts support this clonotype. CDR3 sequence: CAWSKGGNTEAFF. The CDR3 region has the DNA TGTGCCTGGAGTAAAGGTGGGAACACTGAAGCTTTCTTT. The V gene is TRBV30, the J gene TRBJ1-1; D not resolved. Germline values: CDR1 GTSNPN, CDR2 SVGIG (reference sequence). The CDR3 is 13 amino acids. Trimming took off 2 bases at V and 1 base at J, with 8 bases between the two ends.

The chain employs TRBV20-1 and TRBJ2-5; D possibly corresponds to TRBD2 (6 bases). CDR3 length equals 14 residues. V lost 6 bases and J 5 bases, leaving 19 bases between the germline ends. Germline CDR1 DFQATT, CDR2 SNEGSKA (reference sequence). The CDR3 loop reads CSALAGLPRETQYF. The CDR3 DNA follows: TGCAGTGCCCTTGCGGGACTGCCTCGGGAGACCCAGTACTTC.

This clonotype was counted many times. This sequence joins TRBV11-2 and TRBJ2-3, with 9 positions matching TRBD2. The CDR3 is 16 amino acids. Germline-derived CDR1 and CDR2 are SGHAT and FQNNGV. J was trimmed by 6 bases and V by 1 base; bases with no gene match: 8. The CDR3 spells CASSLVQAGGRDTQYF. The CDR3 coding sequence is TGTGCCAGCAGCTTAGTCCAGGCGGGGGGGAGGGATACGCAGTATTTT.

This clonotype was seen ten or more times. This sequence joins TRBV4-3 and TRBJ2-7, with D possibly matching TRBD2 (5 bases). The CDR3 runs to 14 residues. The V gene lost 0 bases and the J gene lost 2 bases, with 8 bases spanning the gap. Germline-derived CDR1 and CDR2 are LGHNA and YSLEER. The CDR3 DNA follows: TGCGCCAGCAGCCAAGATCTCGGGACCTACGAGCAGTACTTC. Protein product: CASSQDLGTYEQYF.

A few counts support this clonotype. The chain recombines TRBV5-1 with TRBJ1-1; D ambiguous. The length of the CDR3 is 13 residues. Trimming stripped 2 bases from V and 3 bases from J, with 8 bases between. The germline V gene has CDR1 SGHRS and CDR2 YFSETQ. CDR3 region: CASSFNPDTEAFF. CDR3 DNA: TGCGCCAGCAGCTTCAATCCTGACACTGAAGCTTTCTTT.

This sequence joins TRBV15 and TRBJ2-7; D uncertain. The germline gives CDR1 LNHNV, CDR2 YYDKDF (reference sequence). Trimming removed 0 bases at V and 5 bases at J, with 5 bases between. The CDR3 is made up of 12 amino acids. The DNA of the CDR3 is TGTGCCACCAGCAGAGAGGCTAACGAGCAGTACTTC. Translated: CATSREANEQYF.

There are a few counts of this clonotype. This chain uses TRBV28 with TRBJ2-7, with D perhaps matching TRBD1 (5 bases). The V gene lost 3 bases and the J gene lost 7 bases, with 16 bases spanning the gap. Germline V gene sequence: CDR1 MDHEN, CDR2 SYDVKM. The CDR3 covers 14 residues. CDR3 in DNA: TGTGCCAGCAGTTTTGCCCAGGGTAGCTGGGAGCAGTACTTC. This gives the protein CASSFAQGSWEQYF.

This clonotype appeared a few times. The V and J genes are TRBV29-1 and TRBJ2-7, with 10 bases identical to TRBD1. Germline CDR1 SQVTM, CDR2 ANQGSEA. V lost 2 bases, J lost 2 bases, and 6 bases stayed unmatched. There are 15 residues in the CDR3. The CDR3 region is CSVEWDRGVAYEQYF. The CDR3 nucleotides read TGCAGCGTTGAATGGGACAGGGGTGTCGCCTACGAGCAGTACTTC.

The chain joins TRBV29-1 to TRBJ2-1, with 7 bases matching TRBD2. This CDR3 comprises 10 residues. The trim removed 7 bases at V and 11 bases at J, leaving 5 bases unmatched. Germline CDR1 is SQVTM and CDR2 is ANQGSEA. The DNA of the CDR3 is TGCAGCGGGGAGGGCTTCAAGCAGTTCTTC. Amino acids: CSGEGFKQFF.

This clonotype was picked up a small number of times. V and J are TRBV30 and TRBJ1-5, with a weak D call TRBD1 (5 bases). V shed 1 base and J shed 2 bases, with 21 bases lying between them. CDR1 is GTSNPN, CDR2 SVGIG, per germline (reference sequence). This CDR3 is built from 18 residues. The CDR3 bases are TGTGCCTGGAGTGAAGGCCCCTCGCGGCAGGGACGCAATCAGCCCCAGCATTTT. Translation: CAWSEGPSRQGRNQPQHF.

Worth noting for this clonotype: Possible read error: a much larger clone is one base away. The chain couples TRBV3-1 to TRBJ2-7; D not certain. Between the trimmed V and J ends, which lost 1 base and 0 bases, there was a span of 4 bases. Germline CDR1 reads LGHDT; CDR2 reads YNNKEL (reference sequence). The CDR3 runs 13 residues. CDR3 sequence (DNA): TGTGCCAGCAGCCAAGGGCACTCCTACGAGCAGTACTTC. Translation gives CASSQGHSYEQYF.

This clonotype was observed many times. The chain is built from TRBV28 and TRBJ2-3; possible D gene TRBD2, 6 bases. This CDR3 is 15 amino acids long. CDR1 is MDHEN, CDR2 SYDVKM, per germline. Trimming took off 8 bases at V and 0 bases at J, with 15 bases between the two ends. CDR3 residues: CASYRGAVSTDTQYF. The CDR3 DNA is TGTGCCAGCTACCGCGGGGCGGTTAGCACAGATACGCAGTATTTT.

This clonotype appeared a few times. This rearrangement joins TRBV11-1 to TRBJ2-3; TRBD2 agrees at 13 bases. The CDR3 is made up of 20 amino acids. After removal of 4 bases from V and 6 bases from J, the junction contained 19 bases not matched to a gene. The germline gives CDR1 SGHAT, CDR2 FQDESV (reference sequence). CDR3 residues: CASSSSNLRTSGSPWDTQYF. DNA of the CDR3: TGTGCCAGCAGCTCCAGCAACTTAAGGACTAGCGGGAGTCCTTGGGATACGCAGTATTTT.

This clonotype has a count of ten or more. The gene calls are TRBV29-1 and TRBJ2-3, with D possibly being TRBD2 (5 bases). This CDR3 has 15 amino acids. Between the trimmed V and J ends, which lost 1 base and 1 base, there was a span of 12 bases. The germline CDR1 and CDR2 sequences are SQVTM and ANQGSEA. CDR3 region: CSVEVEGARTDTQYF. CDR3 coding DNA: TGCAGCGTTGAAGTCGAGGGAGCCCGCACAGATACGCAGTATTTT.

The chain employs TRBV4-3 and TRBJ2-2; 10 bases match TRBD2. V lost 4 bases and J lost 2; bases outside the gene matches: 7. The CDR3 has 17 amino acids. In germline, CDR1 is LGHNA, CDR2 YSLEER. DNA of the CDR3: TGCGCCAGCAGCCTTCAGACTAGCGGGCTTAACACCGGGGAGCTGTTTTTT. It encodes CASSLQTSGLNTGELFF.

The chain links TRBV7-3 to TRBJ1-6; 7 nucleotides line up with TRBD1. This CDR3 spans 14 amino acids. V dropped 4 bases and J dropped 9; count of bases not matched to a gene: 6. Germline V gene data show CDR1 as SGHTA and CDR2 as FQGTGA. The CDR3 reads CASSSSGGGSPLHF. For the CDR3, the DNA is TGTGCCAGCAGCTCATCAGGGGGAGGTTCACCCCTCCACTTT. The full variable domain, its missing parts supplied by reference TRBV7-3 and TRBJ1-6, is GAGVSQTPSNKVTEKGKYVELRCDPISGHTALYWYRQSLGQGPEFLIYFQGTGAADDSGLPNDRFFAVRPEGSVSTLKIQRTERGDSAVYLCASSSSGGGSPLHFGNGTRLTVT.

This clonotype has a handful of counts. The chain uses TRBV28 and TRBJ2-7; D call uncertain. The V gene lost 4 bases and the J gene lost 4 bases, with 11 bases spanning the gap. The CDR3 is made up of 13 amino acids. CDR1 MDHEN and CDR2 SYDVKM come from the germline V gene. In DNA, the CDR3 is TGTGCCAGCAGTTCCCTGCCCGATTACGAGCAGTACTTC. This gives the protein CASSSLPDYEQYF.

The CDR3 DNA reads as TGTGCCAGCATTCCCCGGGAGGGCCCCTACGAGCAGTACTTC. Its protein product is CASIPREGPYEQYF. The chain couples TRBV6-2 or TRBV6-3 to TRBJ2-7; 8 bases agree with TRBD2. The germline V gene encodes CDR1 MNHEY and CDR2 SVGEGT. Germline trimming cut 7 bases from V and 2 bases from J; bases unmatched to any gene: 7. The CDR3 has 14 residues.

This clonotype was seen only a few times. The chain uses TRBV28 and TRBJ2-5, with D perhaps TRBD2 (5 bases). Germline V gives CDR1 MDHEN, CDR2 SYDVKM. The CDR3 sequence is 15 residues long. Trimming shortened V by 6 bases and J by 5 bases, and 19 bases separated the two germline ends. DNA of the CDR3: TGTGCCAGCAGCTCCCGGGGTCCAAGATTGGAGACCCAGTACTTC. As protein: CASSSRGPRLETQYF.